The rows below give T cell receptor beta chains drawn from one sample of a study of cytomegalovirus exposure and HLA in healthy donors. The assay was immunoSEQ multiplex PCR, and TCRdb's table has in-frame clones only and misses some. The sample has some 70,000 clones, roughly 65% seen once. The source material was PBMCs. The receptor source for this set is a male donor in good health and CMV-seropositive. The CDR3 runs from the conserved cysteine through the conserved F or W. D genes are given only for firm matches. Expanded clones get a size class; other rows say once, few or many, or leave the size out.

J	V	size	D	DNA	CDR3
TRBJ2-3	TRBV9	.	.	TGTGCCAGCAGTGCAGGCTCCACAGATACGCAGTATTTT	CASSAGSTDTQYF
TRBJ2-2	TRBV27	.	.	TGTGCCAGCAGTCCGGGACACCTGAACACCGGGGAGCTGTTTTTT	CASSPGHLNTGELFF
TRBJ2-1	TRBV5-6	.	TRBD2	TGTGCCAGCACCCCACCGGGGGGGAGGTCTGACAATGAGCAGTTCTTC	CASTPPGGRSDNEQFF
TRBJ1-2	TRBV19	.	TRBD1	TGTGCCAGCATGACAGGGGGGCTGGGCTATGGCTACACCTTC	CASMTGGLGYGYTF
TRBJ1-5	TRBV2	.	TRBD1	TGTGCCAGCATGGGACAGGGGACTCAGCCCCAGCATTTT	CASMGQGTQPQHF
TRBJ1-1	TRBV7-8	.	TRBD1	TGTGCCACCGCCGGGACAGGGGGGAACACTGAAGCTTTCTTT	CATAGTGGNTEAFF
TRBJ1-2	TRBV6-1	few	TRBD1	TGTGCCAGCAGGATGGGACAGGGAGGATATGGCTACACCTTC	CASRMGQGGYGYTF
TRBJ2-5	TRBV4-3	.	TRBD2	TGCGCCAGCAGCCAAGATACGGCGGGGGGTAAAGAGACCCAGTACTTC	CASSQDTAGGKETQYF
TRBJ1-1	TRBV7-2	.	.	TGTGCCAGCAGCTTATCATCGGGGGGAATGAACACTGAAGCTTTCTTT	CASSLSSGGMNTEAFF
TRBJ2-2	TRBV6-4	.	.	TGTGCCAGCAGTGTTCAGGAACCCGGGGAGCTGTTTTTT	CASSVQEPGELFF
TRBJ2-5	TRBV6-6	.	.	TGTGCCAGCAGTTCTGGCGGGGGCCACCAAGAGACCCAGTACTTC	CASSSGGGHQETQYF
TRBJ1-2	TRBV19	.	.	TGTGCCAGTAGTATGCCCAGGGGAGGCTACACCTTC	CASSMPRGGYTF
TRBJ1-5	TRBV28	.	.	TGTGCCAGCGAATGGGGGAGGAATCAGCCCCAGCATTTT	CASEWGRNQPQHF
TRBJ2-7	TRBV2	few	TRBD2	TGTGCCAGCAGACACTTGACGGGGGGGAACTACGAGCAGTACTTC	CASRHLTGGNYEQYF
TRBJ1-5	TRBV19	few	TRBD1	TGTGCCAGTAGTAGACAGGGAGGTAGCAATCAGCCCCAGCATTTT	CASSRQGGSNQPQHF
TRBJ2-3	TRBV29-1	.	TRBD2	TGCAGCGCTGACTCCGGGACTAGCAGGGCAGATACGCAGTGTTTT	CSADSGTSRADTQCF
TRBJ2-1	TRBV10-2	.	.	TGCGCCAGCAGTGAGTTACAGTTTAATGAGCAGTTCTTC	CASSELQFNEQFF
TRBJ2-2	TRBV12-5	.	.	TGTGCTAGTGTTCTGACTCTTCAGAACACCGGGGAGCTGTTTTTT	CASVLTLQNTGELFF
TRBJ1-1	TRBV27	.	.	TGTGCCAGCAGTCCACTCCGGGACTCGGTTCTAGCTTTCTTT	CASSPLRDSVLAFF
TRBJ2-1	TRBV4-1	.	.	TGCGCCAGCAGCCTCAGGACGAGCGGACGAGGGAATGAGCAGTTCTTC	CASSLRTSGRGNEQFF
TRBJ1-1	TRBV7-9	few	.	TGTGCCAGCAGCTTAGGTCAGGGGAACACTGAAGCTTTCTTT	CASSLGQGNTEAFF
TRBJ2-1	TRBV9	.	TRBD2	TGTGCCAGCAGCACTCGGGGGGACTCCGCCTACAATGAGCAGTTCTTC	CASSTRGDSAYNEQFF
TRBJ2-7	TRBV10-3	.	.	TGTGCCATCAGTGACACCGGTTACTACGAGCAGTACTTC	CAISDTGYYEQYF
TRBJ1-4	TRBV6-1	.	.	TGTGCCAGCAGTGAACAGGCAGGGTGGACTGAAAAACTGTTTTTT	CASSEQAGWTEKLFF
TRBJ2-1	TRBV19	.	TRBD2	TGTGCCAGTACCCCAGCGGGGGGCCGGTACAATGAGCAGTTCTTC	CASTPAGGRYNEQFF
TRBJ2-5	TRBV9	.	.	TGTGCCAGCAGCCCCCCGTACACCTTCCAAGAGACCCAGTACTTC	CASSPPYTFQETQYF
TRBJ2-2	TRBV5-4	.	.	TGTGCCAGCAGCTTGGGACAGGGGGAGCTGTTTTTT	CASSLGQGELFF
TRBJ1-2	TRBV5-4	few	TRBD1	TGTGCCAGCAGCCTATGGGACAGGGGAAAAGGCTACACCTTC	CASSLWDRGKGYTF
TRBJ1-4	TRBV5-1	.	.	TGCGCCAGCAGCCTCAGTCCAACTAATGAAAAACTGTTTTTT	CASSLSPTNEKLFF